This TCR beta chain was profiled in a study of T-cell memory formation after mild COVID-19. The study, taken as a whole, reports: Second-wave clones peaking on day 37 lacked confirmed SARS-CoV-2 specificity.

A few counts support this clonotype. The antigen is not known. Using constant-segment primers, 5'RACE produced TCR alpha and TCR beta cDNA libraries carrying sample barcodes and UMIs. TCRdb called the 5' RACE reads again in MiXCR, with one record for every CDR3 protein. The data hold 180,000 or so distinct CDR3 sequences, with around a tenth observed a single time. What was sequenced was PBMCs or a T cell subset sorted from them (not recorded which). The TCR comes from a man younger than 35 who had mild COVID-19 (a few samples of this study predate the infection). Cell type and time point are not known.

The DNA for the CDR3 is TGTGCCAGCAGCGGGCGGCAGGGCGTCAACACTGAAGCTTTCTTT. Translated: CASSGRQGVNTEAFF. The J gene is TRBJ1-1, the V gene TRBV7-2; D possibly corresponds to TRBD1 (5 bases). Trimming stripped 5 bases from V and 2 bases from J, with 15 bases between. This CDR3 contains 15 residues. Germline V gives CDR1 SGHTA, CDR2 FQGNSA.